These 25 T cell receptor beta chains originate from one sample sequenced in a study of T cell responses to AZD1222 COVID-19 vaccine. Data came from immunoSEQ multiplex PCR; TCRdb stores just in-frame clones and leaves some out. In the table there are approximately 130,000 clones, approximately 93% of which are singletons. Sample: peripheral blood, taken on day 0 of AZD1222 vaccination. The receptors come from an adult in good health.

The chain is built from TRBV7-9 and TRBJ1-1, with D uncertain. Per the germline V gene, CDR1 is SEHNR and CDR2 is FQNEAQ (reference sequence). The length of the CDR3 is 13 residues. The V gene lost 1 base and the J gene lost 3 bases, with 6 bases spanning the gap. Here the CDR3 reads CASSLVGDTEAFF. The CDR3, as DNA: TGTGCCAGCAGCTTAGTTGGGGACACTGAAGCTTTCTTT.

The chain is built from TRBV2 and TRBJ2-1; the D gene is possibly TRBD1 (5 bases). Trimming left V 2 bases short and J 8 bases short, with 7 bases between. The CDR3 loop spans 12 amino acids. From germline, CDR1 is SNHLY and CDR2 FYNNEI. CDR3 loop: CASSEQGHEQFF. As DNA, the CDR3 is TGTGCCAGCAGTGAACAGGGCCATGAGCAGTTCTTC.

This clone was observed a handful of times. The chain is built from TRBV19 and TRBJ1-1; weak D call: TRBD1 (5 bases). Germline V gives CDR1 LNHDA, CDR2 SQIVND (reference sequence). The CDR3 covers 15 residues. The V end was cut by 3 bases, the J end by 0 bases, with 11 bases between. CDR3 protein: CASSIVGTLNTEAFF. CDR3 sequence (DNA): TGTGCCAGTAGTATTGTAGGGACTCTGAACACTGAAGCTTTCTTT. The full variable domain, in which reference TRBV19 and TRBJ1-1 provide the parts outside the CDR3, is DGGITQSPKYLFRKEGQNVTLSCEQNLNHDAMYWYRQDPGQGLRLIYYSQIVNDFQKGDIAEGYSVSREKKESFPLTVTSAQKNPTAFYLCASSIVGTLNTEAFFGQGTRLTVV.

The chain combines TRBV18 with TRBJ1-5; no clear D. V lost 4 bases and J lost 9, with 19 bases in between. The CDR3 contains 15 residues. In germline, CDR1 is KGHSH, CDR2 LQKENI. The CDR3 DNA reads as TGTGCCAGCTCACTCTTGGACCGAGCAGATACGCCCCAGCATTTT. It encodes CASSLLDRADTPQHF. The full variable domain, its missing parts supplied by reference TRBV18 and TRBJ1-5, is NAGVMQNPRHLVRRRGQEARLRCSPMKGHSHVYWYRQLPEEGLKFMVYLQKENIIDESGMPKERFSAEFPKEGPSILRIQQVVRGDSAAYFCASSLLDRADTPQHFGDGTRLSIL.

The rearrangement joins TRBV6-5 to TRBJ1-1; 11 bases are shared with TRBD1. V shed 3 bases, J shed 1 base, and the junction held 4 bases outside the gene matches. This CDR3 is built from 16 residues. Germline CDR1 MNHEY, CDR2 SVGAGI. The CDR3 spells CASSYGQGAANTEAFF. The CDR3, as DNA: TGTGCCAGCAGTTATGGACAGGGGGCAGCGAACACTGAAGCTTTCTTT.

J is TRBJ1-1 and V is TRBV5-1, with TRBD1 matching 8 bases. Germline V gene sequence: CDR1 SGHRS, CDR2 YFSETQ. The CDR3 consists of 14 residues. Unmatched junction bases numbered 4, after V lost 6 bases and J lost 0 bases. The CDR3 sequence is CASKTGQVNTEAFF. CDR3 bases: TGCGCCAGCAAAACGGGACAGGTGAACACTGAAGCTTTCTTT.

This clone was counted once. The chain joins TRBV4-2 to TRBJ2-3, with 7 bases fitting TRBD1. V lost 1 base, J lost 3 bases, and 4 bases stayed unmatched. Germline V lookup: CDR1 LGHNA, CDR2 YNFKEQ. CDR3 length equals 15 residues. CDR3 in DNA: TGTGCCAGCAGCCAAGGGCCGGGACAGACAGATACGCAGTATTTT. It encodes CASSQGPGQTDTQYF.

This rearrangement joins TRBV2 to TRBJ2-5, with D possibly matching TRBD1 (5 bases). The CDR3 consists of 14 residues. The V end was cut by 1 base, the J end by 5 bases, with 11 bases between. The germline V gene has CDR1 SNHLY and CDR2 FYNNEI. Here the CDR3 DNA reads TGTGCCAGCAGTGAAGGGGGCGGCCATGAGACCCAGTACTTC. As protein: CASSEGGGHETQYF. The whole variable domain, filled in from reference TRBV2 and TRBJ2-5, reads EPEVTQTPSHQVTQMGQEVILRCVPISNHLYFYWYRQILGQKVEFLVSFYNNEISEKSEIFDDQFSVERPDGSNFTLKIRSTKLEDSAMYFCASSEGGGHETQYFGPGTRLLVL.

The chain is built from TRBV25-1 and TRBJ1-2; D possibly corresponds to TRBD1 (6 bases). The CDR3 runs to 13 residues. The ends were cut back, 5 bases at V and 4 bases at J, with 11 bases in the middle. CDR1 and CDR2 from the germline V gene are MGHDK and SYGVNS. In DNA, the CDR3 is TGTGCCAGCAGTCATGACAGGTTCTATGGCTACACCTTC. Translation: CASSHDRFYGYTF.

This sequence joins TRBV6-5 and TRBJ1-5; 7 bases fit TRBD1. Germline V gives CDR1 MNHEY, CDR2 SVGAGI. The junction had 6 bases not matched to a gene; V was cut back by 6 bases and J by 7 bases. The CDR3 totals 13 residues. The CDR3: CASRDRVGQPQHF. In DNA, the CDR3 is TGTGCCAGCAGAGACAGGGTAGGACAGCCCCAGCATTTT.

This chain connects TRBV6-2 or TRBV6-3 to TRBJ1-6, with 7 bases aligning to TRBD1. With 5 bases clipped from V and 8 bases from J, the junction kept 6 bases outside the gene matches. Per the germline V gene, CDR1 is MNHEY and CDR2 is SVGEGT. The CDR3 spans 14 residues. The DNA for the CDR3 is TGTGCCAGCAGTCATTCAGGGGGAGATTCACCCCTCCACTTT. This codes for CASSHSGGDSPLHF.

The V call is TRBV7-8, the J call TRBJ1-1, with 7 nucleotides matching TRBD1. The germline CDR1 and CDR2 sequences are SGHVS and FQNEAQ. V dropped 0 bases and J dropped 6; count of bases not matched to a gene: 4. The CDR3 length is 14 residues. CDR3 sequence: CASSLAQGFPEAFF. In nucleotides, the CDR3 is TGTGCCAGCAGCTTAGCACAGGGGTTTCCTGAAGCTTTCTTT.

This clone appeared once. The rearrangement uses TRBV7-8 and TRBJ2-4, with TRBD1 matching over 8 bases. The CDR3 runs 16 residues. With V trimmed by 5 bases and J by 0 bases, 6 bases remained unmatched. In germline, CDR1 is SGHVS, CDR2 FQNEAQ. CDR3 bases: TGTGCCAGCAGCCGAGGACAGGGTGCAGCCAAAAACATTCAGTACTTC. The encoded protein is CASSRGQGAAKNIQYF.

V is TRBV12-3 or TRBV12-4 and J is TRBJ1-6; the match to TRBD1 covers 8 bases. Trimming removed 5 bases from V and 10 bases from J; junction bases left unmatched: 4. This CDR3 comprises 13 residues. The CDR3 spells CASSIQGESPLHF. Written as DNA, the CDR3 is TGTGCCAGCAGTATACAGGGGGAATCACCCCTCCACTTT.

The V gene is TRBV18, the J gene TRBJ1-1; no firm D call. CDR1 is KGHSH, CDR2 LQKENI, per germline. The V end was cut by 0 bases, the J end by 1 base, with 6 bases between. The CDR3 runs to 14 residues. The CDR3 DNA follows: TGTGCCAGCTCACCACCGGCCGCGAACACTGAAGCTTTCTTT. Its protein is CASSPPAANTEAFF.

This sequence joins TRBV14 and TRBJ1-2; 7 bases map to TRBD1. CDR3 length: 14 residues. The V gene's germline CDR1 is SGHDN and CDR2 FVKESK. After removal of 6 bases from V and 3 bases from J, the junction contained 7 bases not matched to a gene. The CDR3 nucleotides read TGTGCCAGCAGGGAAACAGGGGCAGACTATGGCTACACCTTC. Translated, it gives CASRETGADYGYTF.

The rearrangement joins TRBV5-5 to TRBJ1-6; 10 bases map to TRBD1. The CDR3 spans 17 residues. The junction had 4 bases not matched to a gene; V was cut back by 4 bases and J by 0 bases. Germline V CDR1 and CDR2: SGHKS, YYEKEE (reference sequence). The CDR3 protein is CASSGGQGISYNSPLHF. The DNA for the CDR3 is TGTGCCAGCAGCGGGGGACAGGGGATCTCCTATAATTCACCCCTCCACTTT.

The genes are TRBV6-1 and TRBJ2-5; no clear D. Germline CDR1 MNHNS, CDR2 SASEGT. The germline V and J ends were trimmed by 2 bases and 7 bases, with 8 bases remaining between them. The CDR3 spans 12 residues. CDR3 coding DNA: TGTGCCAGCAGTGAACTCCTAGGGACCCAGTACTTC. Protein product: CASSELLGTQYF.

The gene calls are TRBV6-5 and TRBJ1-4; D is ambiguous. V shed 0 bases and J shed 7 bases, with 12 bases lying between them. Germline V gene data show CDR1 as MNHEY and CDR2 as SVGAGI. The CDR3 length is 15 residues. CDR3: CASSYSTRSGEKLFF. The CDR3 DNA sequence: TGTGCCAGCAGTTACTCGACACGGTCGGGTGAAAAACTGTTTTTT.

The chain combines TRBV6-1 with TRBJ2-7; D might be TRBD2 (6 bases). V was trimmed by 2 bases and J by 6 bases, leaving 17 bases between them. This CDR3 region has 15 residues. Germline V gene sequence: CDR1 MNHNS, CDR2 SASEGT. As DNA, the CDR3 is TGTGCCAGCAGTGAAAGGGACTGGACCTCCGGCGAGCAGTACTTC. Encoded protein: CASSERDWTSGEQYF.

The CDR3 DNA reads TGTGCCAGCAGCCTCCGACACTATGGCTACACCTTC. The encoded protein is CASSLRHYGYTF. V gene TRBV3-1 (or the pseudogene TRBV3-2) combines with J gene TRBJ1-2; no firm D call. The CDR3 contains 12 residues. Germline lookup yields CDR1 LGHDT and CDR2 YNNKEL (reference sequence). Trimming left V 4 bases short and J 3 bases short, with 6 bases between.

This chain connects TRBV13 to TRBJ2-1; D possibly corresponds to TRBD1 (6 bases). CDR3 length equals 15 residues. Germline loops: CDR1 PRHDT, CDR2 FYEKMQ (reference sequence). Trimming took 2 bases from V and 4 from J, leaving 12 bases between them. In nucleotides, the CDR3 is TGTGCCAGCAGCTTAACAACAGGGTCTTACAATGAGCAGTTCTTC. Its protein is CASSLTTGSYNEQFF. Supplemented by reference TRBV13 and TRBJ2-1, the full variable domain reads AAGVIQSPRHLIKEKRETATLKCYPIPRHDTVYWYQQGPGQDPQFLISFYEKMQSDKGSIPDRFSAQQFSDYHSELNMSSLELGDSALYFCASSLTTGSYNEQFFGPGTRLTVL.

This chain joins TRBV2 and TRBJ1-2; tentatively, D is TRBD1 (6 bases). The V gene's germline CDR1 is SNHLY and CDR2 FYNNEI. Trimming removed 6 bases from V and 2 bases from J, with 7 bases in between. CDR3 length: 12 residues. The CDR3 sequence: CASRGTNYGYTF. DNA for the CDR3: TGTGCCAGCAGGGGGACAAACTATGGCTACACCTTC.

The chain couples TRBV6-5 to TRBJ2-1, with D tentatively TRBD2 (5 bases). Germline V gene lookup returns CDR1 MNHEY and CDR2 SVGAGI. V gave up 7 bases and J gave up 0 bases, with 13 bases separating them. The CDR3 is 15 residues long. For the CDR3, the DNA is TGTGCCAGCAAAGCGCGGGCGAGCTCCTACAATGAGCAGTTCTTC. Its protein product is CASKARASSYNEQFF.

The chain has TRBV18 and TRBJ1-6; TRBD1 matches at 8 bases. There are 15 residues in the CDR3. The V segment lost 2 bases and the J segment 6 bases; nucleotides outside the gene matches: 3. Per germline, CDR1 KGHSH and CDR2 LQKENI. The CDR3 DNA sequence: TGTGCCAGCTCACCAGGGGGGACAGGTAATTCACCCCTCCACTTT. This sequence encodes CASSPGGTGNSPLHF.